These 21 T cell receptor beta chains were sequenced from one sample in a study of blood T cell repertoires in COVID-19. Produced via immunoSEQ multiplex PCR; TCRdb's table is partial and in-frame only. The sample shows about 59,000 clones, around 92% of them seen only once. Sequencing used peripheral blood. All receptors derive from a human donor in a cohort sampled during active COVID-19.

The rearrangement links TRBV30 to TRBJ2-5; D remains ambiguous. CDR3 size: 14 residues. CDR1 and CDR2 (germline): GTSNPN, SVGIG (reference sequence). The ends were cut back, 0 bases at V and 5 bases at J, with 13 bases in the middle. CDR3 region: CAWSVTTGEETQYF. The DNA for the CDR3 is TGTGCCTGGAGTGTAACTACCGGTGAGGAGACCCAGTACTTC.

The rearrangement links TRBV5-5 to TRBJ2-5; 8 nucleotides match TRBD2. The CDR3 consists of 15 residues. The J segment lost 2 bases and the V segment lost 1 base, leaving 4 bases of the junction unmatched. From germline, CDR1 is SGHKS and CDR2 YYEKEE (reference sequence). CDR3 protein: CASSLRGRLQETQYF. The CDR3 nucleotides are TGTGCCAGCAGCTTGCGCGGGAGGCTTCAAGAGACCCAGTACTTC. Full variable domain (outside the CDR3, taken from reference TRBV5-5 and TRBJ2-5): DAGVTQSPTHLIKTRGQQVTLRCSPISGHKSVSWYQQVLGQGPQFIFQYYEKEERGRGNFPDRFSARQFPNYSSELNVNALLLGDSALYLCASSLRGRLQETQYFGPGTRLLVL.

The chain uses TRBV10-3 and TRBJ1-2, with D uncertain. The V gene's germline CDR1 is ENHRY and CDR2 SYGVKD. The CDR3 is made up of 17 amino acids. Between the trimmed V and J ends, which lost 0 bases and 2 bases, there was a span of 16 bases. The CDR3 sequence: CAISESPPGIRNYGYTF. The CDR3 DNA is TGTGCCATCAGTGAGTCCCCCCCCGGGATTCGAAACTATGGCTACACCTTC.

The V and J genes are TRBV5-4 and TRBJ2-3; 9 bases map to TRBD2. CDR1 and CDR2 from the germline V gene are SGHNT and YYREEE (reference sequence). After removal of 4 bases from V and 5 bases from J, the junction contained 14 bases not matched to a gene. This CDR3 comprises 17 residues. CDR3 amino acids: CASSPPVAGDPKDTQYF. CDR3 nucleotide sequence: TGTGCCAGCAGCCCCCCGGTAGCGGGGGACCCGAAAGATACGCAGTATTTT.

V is TRBV30 and J is TRBJ2-3; 9 bases map to TRBD2. The trim removed 7 bases at V and 7 bases at J, leaving 12 bases unmatched. Germline lookup yields CDR1 GTSNPN and CDR2 SVGIG (reference sequence). The CDR3 is 14 amino acids. CDR3 coding DNA: TGTGCCTACAAGACTAGCGGTGCCGGGAATACGCAGTATTTT. It specifies CAYKTSGAGNTQYF.

The sample holds one count of this clone. Other DNA sequences from this sample encode an identical CDR3 as well. The genes are TRBV7-2 and TRBJ1-1; 9 nucleotides match TRBD1. Germline V gene sequence: CDR1 SGHTA, CDR2 FQGNSA. The CDR3 is made up of 15 amino acids. After removal of 3 bases from V and 0 bases from J, the junction contained 2 bases not matched to a gene. The CDR3 nucleotides are TGTGCCAGCAGCTTGGGGACAGGGATGAACACTGAAGCTTTCTTT. Encoded protein: CASSLGTGMNTEAFF.

The J gene is TRBJ2-2, the V gene TRBV7-7; tentative D call: TRBD1 (6 bases). The CDR3 loop spans 14 amino acids. The V gene's germline CDR1 is SSHAT and CDR2 FNYEAQ (reference sequence). In DNA form, the CDR3 reads TGTGCTAGCGAACAGGGCCCGAACACCGGGGAGCTGTTTTTT. As protein: CASEQGPNTGELFF.

The chain combines TRBV11-2 with TRBJ2-7; 7 bases agree with TRBD2. The germline V gene has CDR1 SGHAT and CDR2 FQNNGV. This CDR3 spans 14 amino acids. V lost 3 bases, J lost 7 bases, and 9 bases stayed unmatched. The CDR3 nucleotides are TGTGCCAGCAGCTTTTGGGGCCAGCGGGGAGAGCAGTACTTC. It yields the protein CASSFWGQRGEQYF.

This sequence joins TRBV7-2 and TRBJ1-1; TRBD1 is a possible D gene (6 bases). Looked up from germline, CDR1 is SGHTA and CDR2 is FQGNSA. The germline V and J ends were trimmed by 3 bases and 5 bases, with 13 bases remaining between them. This CDR3 is 14 amino acids long. The CDR3: CASSFAGGRTEAFF. Written as DNA, the CDR3 is TGTGCCAGCAGCTTTGCGGGGGGGCGGACTGAAGCTTTCTTT.

The chain links TRBV7-9 to TRBJ2-3, with TRBD2 identical over 11 bases. Germline V gives CDR1 SEHNR, CDR2 FQNEAQ (reference sequence). The CDR3 sequence is 17 residues long. V was clipped by 4 bases and J by 2 bases; unmatched bases: 8. The CDR3 DNA is TGTGCCAGCAGCTCCCTCACTAGCGGGGGACCCACAGATACGCAGTATTTT. Protein sequence: CASSSLTSGGPTDTQYF.

This chain links TRBV7-8 with TRBJ2-3, with 10 bases aligning to TRBD2. Germline assignment: CDR1 SGHVS and CDR2 FQNEAQ. With V trimmed by 6 bases and J by 5 bases, 11 bases remained unmatched. The CDR3 contains 16 residues. The CDR3 spells CASSSQRGGLQDTQYF. The CDR3 DNA sequence: TGTGCCAGCAGTTCTCAGCGGGGGGGCCTACAAGATACGCAGTATTTT.

This rearrangement joins TRBV4-2 to TRBJ2-3, with 16 bases aligning to TRBD2. The ends lost 4 bases at V and 6 bases at J; junction bases unmatched: 13. CDR3 size: 19 residues. The germline CDR1 and CDR2 sequences are LGHNA and YNFKEQ. The DNA for the CDR3 is TGTGCCAGCAGCCTTCAGCCCGGGACTAGCGGGAGGGTCGGGGATACGCAGTATTTT. Translation: CASSLQPGTSGRVGDTQYF.

The V call is TRBV19, the J call TRBJ2-1, with D possibly being TRBD1 (6 bases). The CDR3 runs to 14 residues. Germline V CDR1 and CDR2: LNHDA, SQIVND (reference sequence). The V gene lost 3 bases and the J gene lost 4 bases, with 10 bases spanning the gap. The CDR3 is CASSIGTPYNEQFF. The CDR3 DNA reads TGTGCCAGTAGTATCGGGACACCTTACAATGAGCAGTTCTTC.

The rearrangement joins TRBV5-6 to TRBJ1-2, with a weak D call TRBD1 (5 bases). The ends were cut back, 3 bases at V and 4 bases at J, with 16 bases in the middle. Germline V CDR1 and CDR2: SGHDT, YYEEEE. The CDR3 covers 15 residues. The CDR3 protein is CASSSRALQVYGYTF. CDR3 sequence (DNA): TGTGCCAGCAGCTCCAGGGCACTCCAAGTCTATGGCTACACCTTC.

V gene TRBV7-9 combines with J gene TRBJ1-2, with TRBD1 identical over 10 bases. Germline V CDR1 and CDR2: SEHNR, FQNEAQ (reference sequence). The CDR3 has 16 amino acids. J gave up 4 bases and V 2 bases, and 7 bases lay outside the gene matches. In DNA, the CDR3 is TGTGCCAGCAGCTTACCCGGGACAGGGGCCTTCTATGGCTACACCTTC. Its protein product is CASSLPGTGAFYGYTF.

This clone was found a few times. The CDR3 nucleotides read TGTGCCAGCAGTCACCGACAGAGGAACTACGAGCAGTACTTC. Translated, it gives CASSHRQRNYEQYF. V is TRBV6-5 and J is TRBJ2-7, with a possible D match to TRBD1 (5 bases). The CDR3 is 14 residues long. Germline V lookup: CDR1 MNHEY, CDR2 SVGAGI. Trimming cost V 5 bases and J 3 bases, with 14 bases left between them.

The chain uses TRBV12-3 or TRBV12-4 and TRBJ1-3; D is perhaps TRBD1 (5 bases). The CDR3 loop spans 13 amino acids. The V gene lost 6 bases and the J gene lost 9 bases, with 15 bases spanning the gap. The CDR3 coding sequence is TGTGCCAGCAGCCCCACACAGGAGACCACCATATATTTT. Amino acid sequence: CASSPTQETTIYF.

The V gene is TRBV5-6, the J gene TRBJ2-5; D not resolved. Between the trimmed V and J ends, which lost 0 bases and 2 bases, there was a span of 5 bases. Per germline, CDR1 SGHDT and CDR2 YYEEEE. This CDR3 has 13 residues. This CDR3 is CASSLVQQETQYF. CDR3 sequence (DNA): TGTGCCAGCAGCTTGGTGCAGCAAGAGACCCAGTACTTC.

The V gene is TRBV27, the J gene TRBJ2-3, with 7 bases identical to TRBD2. This CDR3 region has 16 residues. The ends lost 5 bases at V and 5 bases at J; junction bases unmatched: 13. The germline gives CDR1 MNHEY, CDR2 SMNVEV (reference sequence). CDR3 loop: CASSRRGSVLGDTQYF. The CDR3, as DNA: TGTGCCAGCAGTAGGCGCGGGAGTGTACTCGGAGATACGCAGTATTTT.

This chain links TRBV1 with TRBJ1-3; TRBD1, the table's D call, lacks a check against the DNA. TRBV1 is a pseudogene. The CDR3 spans 13 residues. CDR3 sequence (DNA): TGCACCAGCGCACAATCCTCTGGAAACACCATATATTTT. This gives the protein CTSAQSSGNTIYF.

The chain links TRBV19 to TRBJ1-5, with no clear D. The CDR3 runs to 15 residues. Germline V CDR1 and CDR2: LNHDA, SQIVND (reference sequence). V was shortened by 2 bases and J by 0 bases, with 8 bases between the two germline ends. CDR3 loop: CASSIQILSNQPQHF. As DNA, the CDR3 is TGTGCCAGTAGTATACAGATTCTTAGCAATCAGCCCCAGCATTTT.